The subject of this entry is one T cell receptor (beta chain). This specimen comes from a study of shared clonotypes between healthy human individuals. Germline V CDR1 and CDR2: SGHRS, YFSETQ. CDR3 length equals 12 residues. Trimming removed 1 base from V and 5 bases from J, with 6 bases in between. Clones were read by immunoSEQ multiplex PCR, and TCRdb kept only the in-frame ones, dropping some. The sample lists roughly 1 million clones; about 80% were seen once. V and J are TRBV5-1 and TRBJ2-5; no clear D gene. Sequencing used memory CD4+ T cells from PBMCs. The sample's subset: CD45RA-negative fraction. The source is a man between 18 and 35 years old in good health. Some clones in this sample may be carry-over from other donors' samples. DNA of the CDR3: TGCGCCAGCAGCTTGATGCGGGAGACCCAGTACTTC. This encodes CASSLMRETQYF.